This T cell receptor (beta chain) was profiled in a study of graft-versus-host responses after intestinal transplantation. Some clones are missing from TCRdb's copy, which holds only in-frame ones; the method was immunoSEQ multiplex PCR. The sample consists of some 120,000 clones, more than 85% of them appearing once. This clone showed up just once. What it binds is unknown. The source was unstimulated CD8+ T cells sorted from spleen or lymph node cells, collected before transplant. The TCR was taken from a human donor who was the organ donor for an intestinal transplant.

The CDR3 protein is CASSSGEGGDSPLHF. DNA of the CDR3: TGTGCCAGCAGCTCGGGGGAGGGAGGAGACTCACCCCTCCACTTT. The chain couples TRBV11-2 to TRBJ1-6; possibly TRBD1 for D (5 bases). V was cut by 4 bases and J by 10 bases, with 17 bases left in between. The CDR3 extends over 15 amino acids. From germline, CDR1 is SGHAT and CDR2 FQNNGV.